This TCR beta chain was captured in a study of CD8 T cells in ankylosing spondylitis. This clonotype was counted ten times or more. Antigen: not known. 5'-RACE, quantitative and with molecular barcodes, yielded the TCR beta libraries. MiXCR, run by TCRdb on the 5' RACE reads, gives a single entry per CDR3 protein. The profile shows around 330,000 distinct CDR3 sequences, more than 9% of them singletons. Study results and caveats: A motif in TCR beta, a set of roughly eight highly homologous variants, appeared characteristic of ankylosing spondylitis blood. Within matched ankylosing spondylitis synovial fluid, disease-linked clones were reportedly significantly enriched.

The CDR3 has 15 residues. In germline, CDR1 is SGHRS, CDR2 YFSETQ. V trimming: 4 bases; J trimming: 4 bases; junction bases outside the gene matches: 10. The sample taken for sequencing was blood, either unsorted or a sorted T cell fraction (not recorded which). The J gene is TRBJ1-2, the V gene TRBV5-1, with TRBD1 matching over 7 bases. This TCR derives from a female donor with ankylosing spondylitis or in good health (not recorded which). The CDR3 DNA is TGCGCCAGCAGCCCACAGGGGCTCGATCGCTATGGCTACACCTTC. As protein: CASSPQGLDRYGYTF. Filled out from reference TRBV5-1 and TRBJ1-2, the complete variable domain reads KAGVTQTPRYLIKTRGQQVTLSCSPISGHRSVSWYQQTPGQGLQFLFEYFSETQRNKGNFPGRFSGRQFSNSRSEMNVSTLELGDSALYLCASSPQGLDRYGYTFGSGTRLTVV.